This T cell receptor (beta chain) was obtained from a study of blood T cell repertoires in COVID-19. The V end was cut by 5 bases, the J end by 8 bases, with 12 bases between. Germline-derived CDR1 and CDR2 are DFQATT and SNEGSKA (reference sequence). The CDR3 runs to 11 residues. Sequencing was performed with immunoSEQ multiplex PCR; in TCRdb, only in-frame clones are kept and a portion is missing. The repertoire holds around 140,000 clones, with about 87% as singletons. Sample: peripheral blood. The chain is built from TRBV20-1 and TRBJ1-1; D is possibly TRBD1 (5 bases). The TCR sequence derives from a human donor in a cohort sampled during active COVID-19. Here the CDR3 reads CSAARVAEAFF. CDR3 nucleotide sequence: TGCAGTGCTGCCAGGGTCGCCGAAGCTTTCTTT.